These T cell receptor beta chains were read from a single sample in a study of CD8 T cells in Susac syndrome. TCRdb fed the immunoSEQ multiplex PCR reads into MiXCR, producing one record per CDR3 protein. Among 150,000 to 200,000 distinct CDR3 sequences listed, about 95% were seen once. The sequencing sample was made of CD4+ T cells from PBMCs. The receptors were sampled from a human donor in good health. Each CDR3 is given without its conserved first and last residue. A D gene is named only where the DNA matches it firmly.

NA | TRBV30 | AWRTDSYGYT
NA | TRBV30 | AWSSIYTEAF
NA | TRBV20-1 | SANGDGGEQY
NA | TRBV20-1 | SASPPLGTDTQY
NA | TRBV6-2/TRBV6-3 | ATRYGTTNYGYT
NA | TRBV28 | ASSNYNEQF
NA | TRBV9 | ASSVGKDPNTEAF
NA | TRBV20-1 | SAQRGQETQY
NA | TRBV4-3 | ASSQDLGREYTQY
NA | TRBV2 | ASSGTEQETQY